This section outlines one T cell receptor beta chain sequence together with its context. The entry originates in a study of blood T cell repertoires in COVID-19. Per the study methods: Amplification with reference gene primers provided the estimates of nucleated cell counts. The repertoire was sequenced with immunoSEQ multiplex PCR; TCRdb's copy has only in-frame clones and lacks some. Clonal size and the V and J genes are those of that table, whereas D and trimming came from the DNA. The sample holds approximately 59,000 clones, 70% to 90% seen once. Germline V gene sequence: CDR1 LNHDA, CDR2 SQIVND (reference sequence). V dropped 9 bases and J dropped 0 bases, with 18 bases sitting between them. The CDR3 contains 16 residues.

Sample: peripheral blood. The chain joins TRBV19 to TRBJ1-3; no definite D call. The origin of this receptor is a man in his sixties with COVID-19, enrolled during active disease. CDR3 protein: CASSDAGASSGNTIYF. CDR3 bases: TGTGCCAGCTCAGACGCGGGCGCGAGCTCTGGAAACACCATATATTTT. Variable domain in full (rest from reference TRBV19 and TRBJ1-3): DGGITQSPKYLFRKEGQNVTLSCEQNLNHDAMYWYRQDPGQGLRLIYYSQIVNDFQKGDIAEGYSVSREKKESFPLTVTSAQKNPTAFYLCASSDAGASSGNTIYFGEGSWLTVV.